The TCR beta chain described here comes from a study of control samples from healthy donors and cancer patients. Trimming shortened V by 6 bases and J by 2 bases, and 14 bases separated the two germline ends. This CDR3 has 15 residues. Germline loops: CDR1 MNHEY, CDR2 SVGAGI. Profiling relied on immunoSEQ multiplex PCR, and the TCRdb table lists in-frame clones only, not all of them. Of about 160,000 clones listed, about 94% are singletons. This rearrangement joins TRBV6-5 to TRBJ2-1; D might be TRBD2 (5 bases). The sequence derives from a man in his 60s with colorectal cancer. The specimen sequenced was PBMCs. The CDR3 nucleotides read TGTGCCAGCAGGCCGGGATACGGGCCCTACAATGAGCAGTTCTTC. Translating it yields CASRPGYGPYNEQFF.